This entry lists 2 T cell receptor beta chains sequenced from one sample in a study of post-analysis software for immune sequencing data. Regarding the study as a whole: When patients were compared with controls, about five TRBV segments were more frequent, TRBV5-6, TRBV5-1 and TRBV20-1 among them.

cDNA libraries of TCR beta carried unique molecular identifiers. Each CDR3 protein is one row after TCRdb ran MiXCR on the PCR reads. The sample lists about 460,000 distinct CDR3 sequences; roughly 45% were seen once. Their antigens remain unidentified. The sample was blood. The receptors were gathered from a girl under 18 with multiple sclerosis.

This clonotype showed up just a few times. This rearrangement joins TRBV7-9 to TRBJ2-7, with 10 bases aligning to TRBD1. This CDR3 is 14 amino acids long. The V gene end was trimmed by 6 bases and the J gene end by 4 bases; junction bases not matched to a gene: 6. From germline, CDR1 is SEHNR and CDR2 FQNEAQ (reference sequence). This CDR3 reads CASRADRGGYEQYF. The CDR3 DNA reads as TGTGCCAGCAGGGCGGACAGGGGGGGGTACGAGCAGTACTTC.

The chain carries TRBV7-9 and TRBJ2-3; 9 bases are a match to TRBD1. This CDR3 spans 15 amino acids. V lost 3 bases, J lost 5 bases, and 6 bases stayed unmatched. Germline V gene lookup returns CDR1 SEHNR and CDR2 FQNEAQ (reference sequence). CDR3 coding DNA: TGTGCCAGCAGCTTTCGGGACAGGGTTCTAGATACGCAGTATTTT. Translating gives CASSFRDRVLDTQYF.